Listed here are 16 T cell receptor beta chains from one sample, sequenced in a study of cytomegalovirus exposure and HLA in healthy donors (dated by TCRdb to about 2017). Libraries were built with the immunoSEQ multiplex PCR assay. The immuneACCESS repertoire file appears here via TCRdb, limited to in-frame rearrangements. These files lack a portion of the clones; in checked studies, under half of the deficit traces to unresolved V genes, and the cause of the others is not known. In all, the sample holds 100,000 to 150,000 clones, and approximately 94% of those were seen once. The top ten constitute about 1.7% of the sample. The material sequenced was PBMCs. The receptors stem from a man aged 18-30 years in good health and CMV-seronegative.

Concerning this clone itself: Other DNA variants within this sample encode the same CDR3. The V and J genes are TRBV9 and TRBJ2-7; D perhaps matches TRBD2 (5 bases). The CDR3 runs to 14 residues. Germline CDR1 and CDR2: SGDLS and YYNGEE. The V gene lost 0 bases and the J gene lost 0 bases, with 7 bases spanning the gap. The CDR3 reads CASSVGGSSYEQYF. DNA for the CDR3: TGTGCCAGCAGCGTAGGTGGGAGCTCCTACGAGCAGTACTTC.

CDR3 sequence (DNA): TGTGCCAGCAGTTACCCATGGGCGGGATTAAAAAATGAGCAGTTCTTC. It translates to CASSYPWAGLKNEQFF. The V and J genes are TRBV6-6 and TRBJ2-1; a possible D gene is TRBD2 (6 bases). Germline V gene data show CDR1 as MNHNY and CDR2 as SVGAGI (reference sequence). V lost 2 bases and J 7 bases, leaving 18 bases between the germline ends. CDR3 length equals 16 residues.

This chain connects TRBV19 to TRBJ1-5, with TRBD1 as a possible D gene (6 bases). This CDR3 contains 15 residues. Germline loops: CDR1 LNHDA, CDR2 SQIVND (reference sequence). Trimming removed 3 bases at V and 11 bases at J, with 20 bases between. The CDR3 here is CASSILWGPTKSQHF. CDR3 coding DNA: TGTGCCAGTAGTATTCTATGGGGGCCGACTAAGTCCCAGCATTTT.

The rearrangement uses TRBV7-9 and TRBJ2-3; the D is unclear. The CDR3 covers 15 residues. Trimming stripped 4 bases from V and 0 bases from J, with 11 bases between. The V gene's germline CDR1 is SEHNR and CDR2 FQNEAQ (reference sequence). The CDR3 DNA is TGTGCCAGCAGCTACACCGCTTCTAGCACAGATACGCAGTATTTT. Protein product: CASSYTASSTDTQYF.

On this clone: This same CDR3 is encoded by further DNA sequences in the sample. This rearrangement joins TRBV7-2 to TRBJ1-5; D is possibly TRBD1 (6 bases). The V gene's germline CDR1 is SGHTA and CDR2 FQGNSA. This CDR3 is built from 15 residues. Trimming left V 2 bases short and J 0 bases short, with 8 bases between. CDR3 residues: CASSLQGLSNQPQHF. Written as DNA, the CDR3 is TGTGCCAGCAGCTTACAGGGGCTTAGCAATCAGCCCCAGCATTTT.

This chain connects TRBV5-1 to TRBJ2-5, with 9 bases lining up with TRBD1. Germline-derived CDR1 and CDR2 are SGHRS and YFSETQ. The length of the CDR3 is 16 residues. Losses at the gene ends were 2 bases for V and 1 base for J; bases not matched to a gene: 6. As DNA, the CDR3 is TGCGCCAGCAGCTTACTGGACAGGGGCTCCCAAGAGACCCAGTACTTC. Protein: CASSLLDRGSQETQYF. The entire variable domain, with the rest obtained from reference TRBV5-1 and TRBJ2-5, is as follows: KAGVTQTPRYLIKTRGQQVTLSCSPISGHRSVSWYQQTPGQGLQFLFEYFSETQRNKGNFPGRFSGRQFSNSRSEMNVSTLELGDSALYLCASSLLDRGSQETQYFGPGTRLLVL.

The chain combines TRBV15 with TRBJ2-7, with a tentative D call TRBD2 (6 bases). From germline, CDR1 is LNHNV and CDR2 YYDKDF (reference sequence). Trimming took off 7 bases at V and 6 bases at J, with 16 bases between the two ends. The length of the CDR3 is 13 residues. CDR3 DNA: TGTGCCACCAAAATCCGGGGGTTGGGCGAGCAGTACTTC. Translated: CATKIRGLGEQYF.

The chain is built from TRBV6-1 and TRBJ2-7; no definite D call. V dropped 4 bases and J dropped 2 bases, with 12 bases sitting between them. Germline V CDR1 and CDR2: MNHNS, SASEGT. The CDR3 runs 14 residues. CDR3: CASSGSRGAYEQYF. CDR3 nucleotides: TGTGCCAGCAGTGGCTCTAGAGGAGCCTACGAGCAGTACTTC.

The V call is TRBV5-1, the J call TRBJ1-1, with 9 bases that match TRBD1. The CDR3 sequence is 16 residues long. Germline assignment: CDR1 SGHRS and CDR2 YFSETQ. The junction had 7 bases not matched to a gene; V was cut back by 4 bases and J by 0 bases. The CDR3 protein is CASSPRDRAMNTEAFF. The CDR3 DNA is TGCGCCAGCAGCCCCCGGGACAGGGCGATGAACACTGAAGCTTTCTTT. Using reference TRBV5-1 and TRBJ1-1 for the parts outside the CDR3, the full variable domain is KAGVTQTPRYLIKTRGQQVTLSCSPISGHRSVSWYQQTPGQGLQFLFEYFSETQRNKGNFPGRFSGRQFSNSRSEMNVSTLELGDSALYLCASSPRDRAMNTEAFFGQGTRLTVV.

The chain has TRBV7-8 and TRBJ2-2; D might be TRBD1 (6 bases). This CDR3 spans 16 amino acids. V was cut by 5 bases and J by 0 bases, with 13 bases left in between. Germline V gene data show CDR1 as SGHVS and CDR2 as FQNEAQ. The CDR3 is CASSTHKGANTGELFF. The CDR3 DNA sequence: TGTGCCAGCAGCACTCACAAGGGGGCGAACACCGGGGAGCTGTTTTTT.

The chain employs TRBV9 and TRBJ2-1; TRBD1 matches 8 bases. J lost 5 bases, V lost 3 bases, and 4 bases had no gene match. Per germline, CDR1 SGDLS and CDR2 YYNGEE. There are 14 residues in the CDR3. The CDR3 protein is CASSARTGNNEQFF. The CDR3, as DNA: TGTGCCAGCAGCGCAAGGACAGGGAACAATGAGCAGTTCTTC. Combining the CDR3 with reference TRBV9 and TRBJ2-1 gives the whole variable domain DSGVTQTPKHLITATGQRVTLRCSPRSGDLSVYWYQQSLDQGLQFLIQYYNGEERAKGNILERFSAQQFPDLHSELNLSSLELGDSALYFCASSARTGNNEQFFGPGTRLTVL.

This rearrangement joins TRBV13 to TRBJ2-5; D perhaps matches TRBD2 (6 bases). Germline CDR1 reads PRHDT; CDR2 reads FYEKMQ (reference sequence). The CDR3 totals 14 residues. Trimming shortened V by 6 bases and J by 3 bases, and 14 bases separated the two germline ends. The CDR3 reads CASSETGDEETQYF. The DNA for the CDR3 is TGTGCCAGCAGTGAAACGGGGGATGAAGAGACCCAGTACTTC.

The V and J genes are TRBV28 and TRBJ2-7, with 7 bases aligning to TRBD1. The CDR3 contains 15 residues. Trimming at V came to 4 bases and at J to 3 bases, leaving 9 bases not matched to a gene. The germline V gene encodes CDR1 MDHEN and CDR2 SYDVKM. The CDR3, as DNA: TGTGCCAGCAGTTCCCTTATGACAGGGCGCTACGAGCAGTACTTC. Its translation is CASSSLMTGRYEQYF.

The V call is TRBV5-1, the J call TRBJ2-7, with unresolved D. Germline CDR1 is SGHRS and CDR2 is YFSETQ. There are 14 residues in the CDR3. Trimming cost V 1 base and J 2 bases, with 10 bases left between them. This CDR3 reads CASSLSNRAYEQYF. CDR3 nucleotide sequence: TGCGCCAGCAGCTTGTCTAACAGAGCCTACGAGCAGTACTTC.

The rearrangement links TRBV7-9 to TRBJ1-1; 9 bases align to TRBD1. Germline CDR1 and CDR2: SEHNR and FQNEAQ (reference sequence). The CDR3 spans 19 residues. With 1 base clipped from V and 5 bases from J, the junction kept 17 bases outside the gene matches. DNA for the CDR3: TGTGCCAGCAGCTTAGGTCTCGTGGCGGCGGGACAGGGAGAAACTGAAGCTTTCTTT. Encoded protein: CASSLGLVAAGQGETEAFF.

The gene calls are TRBV6-5 and TRBJ2-5; D remains unclear. Germline V lookup: CDR1 MNHEY, CDR2 SVGAGI. The CDR3 loop spans 12 amino acids. Trimming removed 0 bases at V and 9 bases at J, with 8 bases between. Here the CDR3 reads CASSYSTGSQYF. DNA for the CDR3: TGTGCCAGCAGTTACTCGACTGGCTCCCAGTACTTC.